A single sample gave rise to the 11 T cell receptor beta chains below, sequenced in a study of CD8+ T cells in alopecia areata. Treatment given: oral pan-JAK inhibitor, 5-10 mg twice daily. After isolation, RNA underwent reverse transcription to generate cDNA as the sequencing template. Sequencing used immunoSEQ multiplex PCR; TCRdb keeps in-frame clones, though not all of them. The table shows approximately 180,000 clones, with approximately 53% occurring only once. Sample: CD8+ T cells sorted from blood, taken at week 24, from a patient treated with tofacitinib. The receptors come from a human donor with alopecia areata.

The rearrangement links TRBV6-5 to TRBJ1-1; D gene ambiguous. This CDR3 is 12 amino acids long. CDR1 and CDR2 (germline): MNHEY, SVGAGI. The germline V and J ends were trimmed by 4 bases and 1 base, with 4 bases remaining between them. The CDR3: CASSSWNTEAFF. CDR3 DNA: TGTGCCAGCAGTTCATGGAACACTGAAGCTTTCTTT.

The sample holds a few counts of this clone. This chain joins TRBV27 and TRBJ1-1; D uncertain. CDR3 size: 11 residues. V lost 4 bases and J lost 4, with 4 bases in between. CDR1 and CDR2 (germline): MNHEY, SMNVEV (reference sequence). The CDR3 sequence is CASSSPTEAFF. The DNA of the CDR3 is TGTGCCAGCAGTTCCCCCACTGAAGCTTTCTTT.

J is TRBJ2-7 and V is TRBV6-1; a weak D match, TRBD1 (5 bases). Trimming shortened V by 3 bases and J by 1 base, and 13 bases separated the two germline ends. This CDR3 is built from 15 residues. Germline V gene lookup returns CDR1 MNHNS and CDR2 SASEGT. This CDR3 reads CASSDVQGWSYEQYF. CDR3 nucleotides: TGTGCCAGCAGTGACGTCCAGGGTTGGTCCTACGAGCAGTACTTC.

J is TRBJ2-6 and V is TRBV9; D remains ambiguous. The germline V gene encodes CDR1 SGDLS and CDR2 YYNGEE. V was cut by 4 bases and J by 3 bases, with 5 bases left in between. The CDR3 extends over 13 amino acids. The DNA of the CDR3 is TGTGCCAGCAGCCCCAATGGGGCCAACGTCCTGACTTTC. Its protein product is CASSPNGANVLTF.

The rearrangement joins TRBV29-1 to TRBJ2-3, with 7 bases matching TRBD1. CDR1 SQVTM and CDR2 ANQGSEA come from the germline V gene. The junction had 8 bases not matched to a gene; V was cut back by 8 bases and J by 0 bases. This CDR3 contains 14 residues. CDR3 DNA: TGCAGCATCTTGACAGGGCGTAGCACAGATACGCAGTATTTT. Translating gives CSILTGRSTDTQYF.

This clone was counted between two and nine times. The J gene is TRBJ1-2, the V gene TRBV30; no reliable D call. The CDR3 spans 12 residues. V was shortened by 6 bases and J by 8 bases, with 16 bases between the two germline ends. Germline V gene data show CDR1 as GTSNPN and CDR2 as SVGIG (reference sequence). The CDR3 loop is CACNSWEGGYTF. Here the CDR3 DNA reads TGTGCCTGCAACTCCTGGGAGGGCGGCTACACCTTC.

The CDR3 loop reads CASKGSWTTDGELFF. CDR3 nucleotides: TGTGCCAGCAAGGGTTCTTGGACCACAGACGGGGAGCTGTTTTTT. The chain links TRBV6-5 to TRBJ2-2; unclear D gene. Germline lookup yields CDR1 MNHEY and CDR2 SVGAGI. V gave up 7 bases and J gave up 7 bases, with 19 bases separating them. This CDR3 is built from 15 residues.

V gene TRBV5-1 combines with J gene TRBJ2-1; tentatively, D is TRBD1 or TRBD2 (5 bases each). Trimming removed 0 bases at V and 0 bases at J, with 10 bases between. Germline-derived CDR1 and CDR2 are SGHRS and YFSETQ. The CDR3 length is 16 residues. The CDR3 DNA reads as TGCGCCAGCAGCTTGGTGGGGGTTAGCTCCTACAATGAGCAGTTCTTC. Amino acids: CASSLVGVSSYNEQFF.

This chain links TRBV13 with TRBJ2-7; no definite D call. From germline, CDR1 is PRHDT and CDR2 FYEKMQ (reference sequence). This CDR3 spans 12 amino acids. Trimming removed 3 bases at V and 7 bases at J, with 10 bases between. This CDR3 is CASSLRSAEQYF. Written as DNA, the CDR3 is TGTGCCAGCAGCTTGAGGAGCGCGGAGCAGTACTTC.

The chain employs TRBV30 and TRBJ2-7, with a tentative D call TRBD1 (6 bases). The germline CDR1 and CDR2 sequences are GTSNPN and SVGIG (reference sequence). The CDR3 runs to 13 residues. Trimming stripped 3 bases from V and 5 bases from J, with 14 bases between. CDR3 bases: TGTGCCTGGAGCCTACAAGGGGGTAACGAGCAGTACTTC. Its protein product is CAWSLQGGNEQYF.

The rearrangement joins TRBV5-1 to TRBJ2-3; no firm D call. V lost 6 bases to trimming and J lost 1 base, with 9 bases between them. There are 13 residues in the CDR3. Germline loops: CDR1 SGHRS, CDR2 YFSETQ. CDR3 in amino acids: CASTDQGTDTQYF. CDR3 bases: TGCGCCAGCACCGACCAAGGCACAGATACGCAGTATTTT.